What follows is one T cell receptor (beta chain) and its context. Its antigen specificity is not known. Qualities for individual bases were not recorded, and no much larger clone is one base off. The sample originates from a study of CD8+ T cells in alopecia areata (dated by TCRdb to 2016 to 2019). Regarding the complete study: The treated patients took part in an open-label pilot trial in which moderate-to-severe alopecia areata was treated with oral tofacitinib at 5 to 10 mg twice daily. Patients received tofacitinib for 6 to 18 months and were then followed off drug for 6 months to check for delayed response and recurrence. In both human patients and the C3H/HeJ mouse model, the study applied high-throughput TCRbeta sequencing to look at T cell clonal expansion in alopecia areata. On the human side, TCRbeta sequencing was run on scalp tissue and on sorted CD4+ and CD8+ peripheral blood T cells from healthy controls and from alopecia areata patients with either patchy or totalis/universalis disease. Biopsies were taken from tofacitinib-treated patients at baseline and at 4 and 24 weeks of treatment, and a later scalp biopsy was taken in several of the tofacitinib-treated patients. Scalp clonality was compared among normal scalp (n=4), patchy alopecia areata scalp (n=8), and alopecia totalis/universalis scalp (n=8). RNA was extracted with the PAXgene miRNA kit for fixed scalp, the miRNeasy kit for PBMCs, and the RNeasy kit for mouse skin. TCRbeta CDR3 regions were amplified by immunoSEQ multiplex PCR using 35 Vbeta forward and 13 Jbeta reverse primers.

The germline V gene (reference sequence) sets CDR1 to SEHNR and CDR2 to FQNEAQ. The junction carries 13 bases between V and J, which are trimmed by 0 bases and 5 bases respectively. Spanning cysteine to phenylalanine, the CDR3 consists of 15 amino acids. Here the CDR3 DNA is all that survives: 45 bases in frame from base 1. What this sample's time point label stands for: baseline before oral tofacitinib. Peripheral blood and lesional scalp punch biopsies were obtained from patients with alopecia areata. PBMCs were isolated by density centrifugation and stained for CD3, CD4 and CD8, and CD4+ and CD8+ T cells were sorted on a FACSAria. Library prep was done by the immunoSEQ multiplex PCR assay. To provide template for TCR sequencing, every sample had RNA extracted and reverse transcribed into cDNA. SuperScript III was used for first-strand cDNA synthesis, primed with a 2:1 mix of oligo-dT and random hexamers. A synthetic immune receptor repertoire was used to gauge amplification bias, and whatever bias remained was removed computationally. Regarding the original processing steps: Raw reads were preprocessed for error removal, and CDR3 was defined according to IMGT conventions as running from the conserved cysteine to phenylalanine. Clonality was calculated as 1 minus Shannon entropy normalized by log2 of the number of productive unique TCRs. Whether each scalp clone was CD4 or CD8 was inferred by checking scalp TCRbeta sequences against the CD4 and CD8 repertoires from sorted blood. TCRdb took over this immuneACCESS table, retaining in-frame rearrangements with V and J assigned. Such tables are incomplete; in checked studies, under half of the missing clones stem from an unresolved V gene, and the remainder is unexplained. The V and J calls and clone size come from that table; D and trimming were worked out from the DNA. Recorded for this sample are 55,000 to 75,000 clones; more than 40% of them occurred a single time. The ten largest make up roughly 17% of the sample.

Results and caveats for the whole study, not just this receptor: Lesional scalp, especially in alopecia totalis/universalis, showed higher clonality and more expanded CD8+ clones than normal scalp, suggesting antigenic drive. TCR sequences shared between patients were less clear than in mice, possibly partly because of HLA diversity in the patient population. Unlike mouse skin, which is dominated by gammadelta T cells, normal human skin has resident alphabeta T cells that are also sequenced, and this complicates analysis of the scalp TCR repertoire.

The sequence is built from TRBV7-9 and TRBJ1-1; TRBD1 is perhaps the D gene, given 5 matching bases. This TCR came from a human donor with alopecia areata. This specimen consisted of CD8+ T cells sorted from blood, obtained at week 0. The bases are TGTGCCAGCAGCTTAGCAGGCCAGGGCCGAACTGAAGCTTTCTTT. Its protein is CASSLAGQGRTEAFF.